This T cell receptor beta chain was documented in a study of vaccination and CD4 T cells after COVID-19. Treatment described: approximately 11-day PBMC culture with coronavirus spike peptide pools or control peptides (ViraFEST assay). General study results and limits: Analysis of convalescent patients found that 304 of 307 vaccine-specific clones were spike mono-reactive.

The Oncomine TCR Beta short-read assay sequenced DNA from cultured CD4+ T cells. TCRdb redid the calling of the PCR reads with MiXCR, one entry per CDR3 protein. The sample has about 20,000 distinct CDR3 sequences, around 50% seen once. The J segment lost 5 bases and the V segment lost 5 bases, leaving 8 bases of the junction unmatched. The CDR3 runs 15 residues. Germline V gene sequence: CDR1 SGHVS, CDR2 FNYEAQ. This clonotype occurred a few times. Antigen specificity is unknown. The sequence was collected from a human donor who had recovered from COVID-19. Sequenced input: CD4+ T cells from blood, cultured in vitro. The chain uses TRBV7-6 and TRBJ2-5; TRBD1 matches 10 bases. The DNA for the CDR3 is TGTGCCAGCAGCCCCATAAGGACAGGGGGGGAGACCCAGTACTTC. It is translated as CASSPIRTGGETQYF.